This entry describes one T cell receptor beta chain. Which antigen it targets is not known. Qualities for individual bases were not recorded, and no much larger clone is one base off. TCR beta libraries were generated from genomic DNA with the immunoSEQ kit, following the manufacturer's recommendations. To prepare the libraries, a first multiplex PCR with proprietary primers was run, followed by a second PCR that added unique barcodes, and a bead cleanup was done after each round. Each sample batch included a kit-provided positive control reaction and a negative control reaction. The final libraries were assessed on an Agilent 4200 TapeStation D1000 ScreenTape, pooled by volume, and quantified by qPCR. An Illumina NextSeq500 fitted with a MidOutput 150-cycle cartridge performed the sequencing, running 156 Read1 cycles and 15 Index1 cycles with the kit's custom primers. The pooled library was loaded at approximately 0.96 pM, and about 20% PhiX control was spiked in. In the original analysis: Vendor-processed data were analyzed in R, with a clonotype defined as all T cells sharing the same CDR3 nucleotide sequence. In the clone abundance analyses, frequencies in each sample were normalized to that sample's 10,000 most abundant clones. Public T cell clones, which averaged fewer than five per sample, were excluded before analysis. Tumor-enriched clonotypes and baseline blood-enriched clonotypes were defined as those with an abundance difference of at least 32-fold between compartments. A beta-binomial differential abundance model was applied to find clonotypes that expanded or contracted between blood time points. Tumor-blood repertoire similarity was measured with the Baroni-Urbani and Buser coefficient, and groups were compared using two-tailed Wilcoxon tests in R. In its TCRdb copy, this immuneACCESS table keeps in-frame sequences only and misses some clones. Where compared with another copy, unresolved V genes explain less than half of these, and the others have no known cause. V and J calls plus clone size are reproduced from that table; the DNA served to infer D and trimming. For this sample there are tens of thousands of clones; 65% to 90% appear just once. Of the sample, 20% to 25% falls within the top ten clones.

For CDR1 and CDR2, the germline V gene lists SGHRS and YFSETQ. Ends trimmed: V by 5 bases, J by 1 base; bases unmatched to a gene: 7. The CDR3 numbers 15 residues from cysteine through phenylalanine. The CDR3 DNA has 45 bases and is translated from base 1. This sample was taken from a study of radiation and T cells in renal cell carcinoma (dated by TCRdb to the early 2020s). Regarding the research as a whole: Samples were obtained from a clinical trial, in which 15 Gy stereotactic body radiation therapy was delivered to primary renal cell carcinomas and nephrectomy was performed 4 weeks later. A total of around 50 samples underwent TCR beta sequencing, made up of roughly 26 tumors and around 27 peripheral blood samples. Across all 50 or so samples, several million unique CDR3 nucleotide sequences encoding roughly 2,800,000 unique CDR3 amino acid sequences were identified.

Results and caveats for the whole study, not just this receptor: With a single-armed trial design, the study had no way to address how radiation dose or scheduling affects the TCR repertoire. Blood repertoire dynamics were not followed beyond 4 weeks after treatment. Because no pretreatment tumor biopsies were available, whether clonotypes were present in the tumor at baseline could not be determined. In blood, the top tumor clonotypes increased between baseline and 2 weeks post-radiation and then shrank by 4 weeks, which suggests that tumor-resident clones expanded only transiently.

According to the study, the label for this sample's time point signals: blood 2 weeks post-SBRT. In the paper's terms, the treatment or condition label means: 15 Gy SBRT to primary tumor, nephrectomy 4 weeks later. To track tumor-enriched clonotypes, serial peripheral blood was sampled from radiation-treated patients at baseline and at 2 weeks and 4 weeks after SBRT. All patients had renal cell carcinoma with clear cell pathology. Genomic DNA for TCR sequencing was prepared using the QIAamp DNA Blood Mini Kit (Qiagen). The analyses included only samples that passed all quality control checks. This receptor chain uses TRBV5-1 and TRBJ2-7; TRBD1 fits 9 bases in the junction. This TCR was recovered from a woman aged 50 to 60 with renal cell carcinoma. The sample was blood, taken from a patient whose treatment included radiotherapy and nephrectomy. The CDR3 protein: CASRQTGQGSYEQYF. The DNA sequence follows: TGCGCCAGCAGACAAACGGGACAGGGATCCTACGAGCAGTACTTC.